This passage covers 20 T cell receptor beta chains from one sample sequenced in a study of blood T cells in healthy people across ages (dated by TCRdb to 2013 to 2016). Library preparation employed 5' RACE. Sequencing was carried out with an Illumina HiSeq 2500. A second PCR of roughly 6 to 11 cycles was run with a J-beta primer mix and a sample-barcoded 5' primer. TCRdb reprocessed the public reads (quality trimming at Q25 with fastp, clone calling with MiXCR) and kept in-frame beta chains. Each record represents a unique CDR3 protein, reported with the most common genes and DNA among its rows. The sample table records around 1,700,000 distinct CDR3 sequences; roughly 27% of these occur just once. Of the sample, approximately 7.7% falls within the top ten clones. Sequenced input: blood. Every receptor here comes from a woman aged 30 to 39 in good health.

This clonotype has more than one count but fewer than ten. CDR3: CASSPSWVGSYEQYF. The CDR3 nucleotides are TGTGCCAGCAGCCCCTCGTGGGTCGGCTCCTACGAGCAGTACTTC. The rearrangement joins TRBV7-2 to TRBJ2-7; D is uncertain. The CDR3 contains 15 residues. Germline V CDR1 and CDR2: SGHTA, FQGNSA. Trimming shortened V by 5 bases and J by 0 bases, and 14 bases separated the two germline ends.

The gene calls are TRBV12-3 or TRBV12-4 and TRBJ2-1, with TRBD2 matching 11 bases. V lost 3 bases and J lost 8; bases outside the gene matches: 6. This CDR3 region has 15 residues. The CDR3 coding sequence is TGTGCCAGCAGTTTTAGCGGGGGGGCTGGCGATGAGCAGTTCTTC. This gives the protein CASSFSGGAGDEQFF.

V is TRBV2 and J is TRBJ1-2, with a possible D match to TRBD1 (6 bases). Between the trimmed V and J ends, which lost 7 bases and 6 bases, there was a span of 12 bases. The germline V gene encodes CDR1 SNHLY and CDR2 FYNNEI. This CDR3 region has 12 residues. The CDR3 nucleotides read TGTGCCAGCAACCAGGGGAGCCATGGCTACACCTTC. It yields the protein CASNQGSHGYTF. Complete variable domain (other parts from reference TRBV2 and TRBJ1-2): EPEVTQTPSHQVTQMGQEVILRCVPISNHLYFYWYRQILGQKVEFLVSFYNNEISEKSEIFDDQFSVERPDGSNFTLKIRSTKLEDSAMYFCASNQGSHGYTFGSGTRLTVV.

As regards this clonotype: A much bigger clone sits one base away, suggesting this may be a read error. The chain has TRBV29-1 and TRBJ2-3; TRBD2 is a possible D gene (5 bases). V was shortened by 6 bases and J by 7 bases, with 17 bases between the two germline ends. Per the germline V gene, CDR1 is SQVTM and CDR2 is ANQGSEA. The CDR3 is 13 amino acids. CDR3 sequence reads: CSVVAGVLNTQYF. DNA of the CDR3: TGCAGCGTCGTGGCCGGGGTTTTGAATACGCAGTATTTT.

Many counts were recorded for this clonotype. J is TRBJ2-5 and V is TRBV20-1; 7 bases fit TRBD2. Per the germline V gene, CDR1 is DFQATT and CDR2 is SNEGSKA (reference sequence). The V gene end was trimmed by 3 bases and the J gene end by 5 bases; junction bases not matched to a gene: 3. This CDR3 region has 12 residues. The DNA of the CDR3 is TGCAGTGCTAGGGCGGGGGACGAGACCCAGTACTTC. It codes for CSARAGDETQYF.

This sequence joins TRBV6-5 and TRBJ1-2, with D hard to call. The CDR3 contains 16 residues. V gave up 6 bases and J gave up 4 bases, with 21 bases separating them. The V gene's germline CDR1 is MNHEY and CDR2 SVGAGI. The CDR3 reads CASSPGRRPSLYGYTF. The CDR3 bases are TGTGCCAGCAGCCCCGGCAGGAGGCCGAGCCTCTATGGCTACACCTTC.

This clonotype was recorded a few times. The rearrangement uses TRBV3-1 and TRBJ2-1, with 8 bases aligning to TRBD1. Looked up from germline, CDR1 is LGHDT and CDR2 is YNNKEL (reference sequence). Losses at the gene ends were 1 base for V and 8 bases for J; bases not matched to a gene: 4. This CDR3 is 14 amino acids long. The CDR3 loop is CASSQARGRHEQFF. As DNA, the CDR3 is TGTGCCAGCAGCCAAGCCAGGGGGCGGCATGAGCAGTTCTTC.

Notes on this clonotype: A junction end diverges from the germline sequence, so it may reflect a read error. This CDR3 reads CRARELEETQYF. CDR3 in DNA: TGCAGGGCTAGAGAGCTGGAAGAGACCCAGTACTTC. The chain has TRBV20-1 and TRBJ2-5; D uncertain. The V gene's germline CDR1 is DFQATT and CDR2 SNEGSKA (reference sequence). The CDR3 is 12 amino acids.

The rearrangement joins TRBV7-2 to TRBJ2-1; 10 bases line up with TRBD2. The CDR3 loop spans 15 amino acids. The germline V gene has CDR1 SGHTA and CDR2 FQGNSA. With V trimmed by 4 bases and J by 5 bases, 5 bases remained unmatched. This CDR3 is CASSSVAGGNNEQFF. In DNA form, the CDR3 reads TGTGCCAGCAGCTCCGTAGCGGGAGGCAACAATGAGCAGTTCTTC.

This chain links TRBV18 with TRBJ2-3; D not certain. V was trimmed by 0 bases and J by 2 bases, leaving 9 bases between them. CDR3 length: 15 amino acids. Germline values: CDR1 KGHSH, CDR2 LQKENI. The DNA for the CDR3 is TGTGCCAGCTCACCACCCGAACCAACCACAGATACGCAGTATTTT. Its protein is CASSPPEPTTDTQYF.

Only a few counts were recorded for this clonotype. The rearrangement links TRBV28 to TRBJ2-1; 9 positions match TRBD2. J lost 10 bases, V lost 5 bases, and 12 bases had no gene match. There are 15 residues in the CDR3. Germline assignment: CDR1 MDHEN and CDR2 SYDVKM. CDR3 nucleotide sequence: TGTGCCAGCAGTAGCGGGGGGCTCCGGTTGGGCGAGCAGTTCTTC. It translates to CASSSGGLRLGEQFF.

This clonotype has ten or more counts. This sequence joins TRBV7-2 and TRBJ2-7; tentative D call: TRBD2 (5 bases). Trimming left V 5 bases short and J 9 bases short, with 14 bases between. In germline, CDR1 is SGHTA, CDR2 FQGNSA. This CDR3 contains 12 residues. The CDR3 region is CASSPIRGVQYF. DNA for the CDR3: TGTGCCAGCAGCCCTATCCGGGGTGTGCAGTACTTC.

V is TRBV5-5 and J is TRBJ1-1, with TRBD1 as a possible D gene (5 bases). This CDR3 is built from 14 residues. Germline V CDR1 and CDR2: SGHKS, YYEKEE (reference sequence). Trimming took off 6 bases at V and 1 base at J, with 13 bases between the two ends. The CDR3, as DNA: TGTGCCAGCATGGGGACCGGACGGAACACTGAAGCTTTCTTT. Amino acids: CASMGTGRNTEAFF. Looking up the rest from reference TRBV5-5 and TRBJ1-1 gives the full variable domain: DAGVTQSPTHLIKTRGQQVTLRCSPISGHKSVSWYQQVLGQGPQFIFQYYEKEERGRGNFPDRFSARQFPNYSSELNVNALLLGDSALYLCASMGTGRNTEAFFGQGTRLTVV.

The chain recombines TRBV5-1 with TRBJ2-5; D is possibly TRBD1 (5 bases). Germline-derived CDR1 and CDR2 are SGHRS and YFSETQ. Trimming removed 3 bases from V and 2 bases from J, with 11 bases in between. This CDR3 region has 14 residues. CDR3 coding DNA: TGCGCCAGCAGCTCCAGGGCGCTACAAGAGACCCAGTACTTC. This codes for CASSSRALQETQYF. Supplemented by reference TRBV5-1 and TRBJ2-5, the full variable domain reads KAGVTQTPRYLIKTRGQQVTLSCSPISGHRSVSWYQQTPGQGLQFLFEYFSETQRNKGNFPGRFSGRQFSNSRSEMNVSTLELGDSALYLCASSSRALQETQYFGPGTRLLVL.

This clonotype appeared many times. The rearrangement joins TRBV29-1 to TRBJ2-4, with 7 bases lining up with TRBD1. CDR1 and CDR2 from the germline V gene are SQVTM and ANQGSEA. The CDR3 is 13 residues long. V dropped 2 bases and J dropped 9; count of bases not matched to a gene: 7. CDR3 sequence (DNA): TGCAGCGTTGAAATCCAGGGGGAGTGCATTCAGTACTTC. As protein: CSVEIQGECIQYF.

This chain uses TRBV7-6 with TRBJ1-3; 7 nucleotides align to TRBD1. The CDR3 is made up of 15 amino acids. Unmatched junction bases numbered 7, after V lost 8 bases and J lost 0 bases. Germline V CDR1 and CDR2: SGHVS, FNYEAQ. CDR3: CASWGQGGSGNTIYF. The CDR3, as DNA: TGTGCCAGCTGGGGCCAGGGGGGCTCTGGAAACACCATATATTTT.

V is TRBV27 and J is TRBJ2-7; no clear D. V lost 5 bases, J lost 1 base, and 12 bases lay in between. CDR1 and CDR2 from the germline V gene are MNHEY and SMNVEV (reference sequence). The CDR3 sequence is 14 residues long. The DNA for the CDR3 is TGTGCCAGCAGTGCCGGACGACTGTCCTACGAGCAGTACTTC. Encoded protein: CASSAGRLSYEQYF.

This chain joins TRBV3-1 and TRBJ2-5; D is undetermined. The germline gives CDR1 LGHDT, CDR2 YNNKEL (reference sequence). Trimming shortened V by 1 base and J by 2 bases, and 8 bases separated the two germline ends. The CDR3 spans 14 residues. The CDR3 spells CASSQVEYQETQYF. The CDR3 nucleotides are TGTGCCAGCAGCCAAGTTGAATATCAAGAGACCCAGTACTTC.

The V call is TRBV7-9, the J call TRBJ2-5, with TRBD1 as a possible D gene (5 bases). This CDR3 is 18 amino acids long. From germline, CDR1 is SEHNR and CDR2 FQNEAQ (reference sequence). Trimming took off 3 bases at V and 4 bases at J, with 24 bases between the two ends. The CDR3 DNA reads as TGTGCCAGCAGCTTGGGGCGCGGCCTGACACTGCAGGGAGAGACCCAGTACTTC. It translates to CASSLGRGLTLQGETQYF.

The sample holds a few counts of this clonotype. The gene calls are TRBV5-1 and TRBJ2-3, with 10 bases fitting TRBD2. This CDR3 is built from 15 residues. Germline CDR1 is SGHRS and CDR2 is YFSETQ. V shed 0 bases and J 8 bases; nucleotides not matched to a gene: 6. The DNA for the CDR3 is TGCGCCAGCAGCTTGGACATCTCTAGCGGGGGTACGCAGTATTTT. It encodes CASSLDISSGGTQYF.